These 28 T cell receptor beta chains share one sample of origin, sequenced in a study of T cells in Graves' hyperthyroidism and ophthalmopathy. RNA transcripts served as the template for amplifying TCR beta CDR3 regions. First-round RT-PCR of the TCR CDR3 relied on the HTBI primer set. TCRdb independently ran MiXCR on the multiplex PCR reads; one entry per CDR3 protein. The repertoire holds a few hundred thousand distinct CDR3 sequences, with roughly 50% as singletons. The sample comprised peripheral blood or thyroid tissue (not recorded which). Every receptor here comes from a woman aged 18-35 years with Graves' hyperthyroidism.

The chain has TRBV7-2 and TRBJ1-2, with 7 bases that match TRBD1. The germline V gene has CDR1 SGHTA and CDR2 FQGNSA. The CDR3 has 15 residues. The ends lost 5 bases at V and 1 base at J; junction bases unmatched: 7. CDR3 in DNA: TGTGCCAGCAGCCCTAGCGGGACAGATAACTATGGCTACACCTTC. It translates to CASSPSGTDNYGYTF. Full variable domain (rest looked up from reference TRBV7-2 and TRBJ1-2): GAGVSQSPSNKVTEKGKDVELRCDPISGHTALYWYRQSLGQGLEFLIYFQGNSAPDKSGLPSDRFSAERTGGSVSTLTIQRTQQEDSAVYLCASSPSGTDNYGYTFGSGTRLTVV.

This clonotype was detected many times. V gene TRBV2 combines with J gene TRBJ1-1, with TRBD1 identical over 8 bases. The V gene end was trimmed by 6 bases and the J gene end by 2 bases; junction bases not matched to a gene: 8. CDR1 and CDR2 from the germline V gene are SNHLY and FYNNEI. This CDR3 is built from 15 residues. In DNA, the CDR3 is TGTGCCAGCAGACGCGACAGGGGTTCTAACACTGAAGCTTTCTTT. Translating gives CASRRDRGSNTEAFF. Supplemented by reference TRBV2 and TRBJ1-1, the full variable domain reads EPEVTQTPSHQVTQMGQEVILRCVPISNHLYFYWYRQILGQKVEFLVSFYNNEISEKSEIFDDQFSVERPDGSNFTLKIRSTKLEDSAMYFCASRRDRGSNTEAFFGQGTRLTVV.

This clonotype was detected many times. The V call is TRBV20-1, the J call TRBJ1-2, with 8 bases fitting TRBD1. The CDR3 contains 14 residues. Trimming removed 4 bases from V and 4 bases from J; junction bases left unmatched: 8. Per the germline V gene, CDR1 is DFQATT and CDR2 is SNEGSKA (reference sequence). Here the CDR3 DNA reads TGCAGTGCTAAAGATGGCACAGGGGGCTATGGCTACACCTTC. Its protein product is CSAKDGTGGYGYTF.

This clonotype was observed many times. J is TRBJ1-4 and V is TRBV7-9, with 7 bases that match TRBD1. V was pared by 5 bases and J by 6 bases, with 6 bases of the junction left unmatched. The CDR3 is 14 residues long. Germline V gives CDR1 SEHNR, CDR2 FQNEAQ (reference sequence). The CDR3 protein is CASSAQGVDEKLFF. The DNA for the CDR3 is TGTGCCAGCAGCGCGCAGGGGGTTGATGAAAAACTGTTTTTT.

Ten or more counts support this clonotype. The J gene is TRBJ1-3, the V gene TRBV7-2, with D maybe TRBD1 (5 bases). Germline values: CDR1 SGHTA, CDR2 FQGNSA. The CDR3 has 12 amino acids. V was cut by 5 bases and J by 3 bases, with 5 bases left in between. As DNA, the CDR3 is TGTGCCAGCAGCCAGGGTGGAAACACCATATATTTT. Translating it yields CASSQGGNTIYF.

This clonotype was recorded many times. The chain combines TRBV9 with TRBJ1-5, with D tentatively TRBD1 (6 bases). Trimming pared 3 bases from V and 0 bases from J, leaving 10 bases between. Germline CDR1 SGDLS, CDR2 YYNGEE. This CDR3 comprises 15 residues. The CDR3: CASSGGTNSNQPQHF. In DNA, the CDR3 is TGTGCCAGCAGCGGAGGGACAAATAGCAATCAGCCCCAGCATTTT.

The J gene is TRBJ2-1, the V gene TRBV20-1; 12 bases match TRBD2. The CDR3 sequence is 15 residues long. With 6 bases clipped from V and 2 bases from J, the junction kept 5 bases outside the gene matches. Germline loops: CDR1 DFQATT, CDR2 SNEGSKA (reference sequence). CDR3 bases: TGCAGTGCCACACTAGCGGGAGGTACCTACAATGAGCAGTTCTTC. It codes for CSATLAGGTYNEQFF.

Ten or more counts support this clonotype. The CDR3 region is CASMGGDVDQPQHF. The CDR3, as DNA: TGTGCCTCCATGGGGGGAGACGTTGATCAGCCCCAGCATTTT. The chain uses TRBV10-3 and TRBJ1-5, with a tentative D call TRBD1 (5 bases). Between the trimmed V and J ends, which lost 11 bases and 5 bases, there was a span of 19 bases. Germline CDR1 reads ENHRY; CDR2 reads SYGVKD. The CDR3 covers 14 residues.

The chain joins TRBV24-1 to TRBJ2-1, with D possibly being TRBD1 or TRBD2 (5 bases each). The CDR3 length is 18 residues. Germline CDR1 is KGHDR and CDR2 is SFDVKD. Trimming left V 4 bases short and J 2 bases short, with 20 bases between. The CDR3 DNA sequence: TGTGCCACCAGTGACACCGGGATCAGAGGGGTAGCCTACAATGAGCAGTTCTTC. This gives the protein CATSDTGIRGVAYNEQFF.

This clonotype was seen repeatedly, ten times or more. The genes are TRBV11-3 and TRBJ2-2; maybe TRBD1 (6 bases). Germline V gene lookup returns CDR1 SGHNT and CDR2 YENEEA. The length of the CDR3 is 14 residues. Trimming took 6 bases from V and 5 from J, leaving 13 bases between them. The CDR3 here is CASRPNRATGELFF. For the CDR3, the DNA is TGTGCCAGCAGACCTAACAGGGCAACCGGGGAGCTGTTTTTT.

This clonotype was counted once. The chain combines TRBV6-4 with TRBJ1-2; no firm D call. This CDR3 spans 13 amino acids. The V end lost 0 bases, the J end lost 8 bases, and 10 bases lay between the germline ends. The germline V gene has CDR1 MRHNA and CDR2 SNTAGT. In DNA, the CDR3 is TGTGCCAGCAGTGACTCGGCAGGTTTCGGCTACACCTTC. It specifies CASSDSAGFGYTF.

The chain carries TRBV20-1 and TRBJ1-4; 11 positions match TRBD1. The CDR3 has 14 amino acids. Per the germline V gene, CDR1 is DFQATT and CDR2 is SNEGSKA (reference sequence). Losses at the gene ends were 5 bases for V and 6 bases for J; bases not matched to a gene: 5. The CDR3 protein is CSASGTGGYEKLFF. CDR3 DNA sequence: TGCAGTGCTTCCGGGACAGGGGGATATGAAAAACTGTTTTTT.

Note on this clonotype: Lacking the conserved final phenylalanine or tryptophan, this CDR3 likely reflects a read error. This chain links TRBV7-3 with TRBJ1-1, with TRBD1 matching 9 bases. The germline V gene has CDR1 SGHTA and CDR2 FQGTGA. V was clipped by 4 bases and J by 1 base; unmatched bases: 1. The CDR3 runs to 14 residues. CDR3 residues: CASSSGQGNTEAFS. DNA of the CDR3: TGTGCCAGCAGCTCGGGACAGGGGAACACTGAAGCTTTCTCT.

The rearrangement joins TRBV7-9 to TRBJ1-1; D remains unclear. There are 15 residues in the CDR3. Germline CDR1 reads SEHNR; CDR2 reads FQNEAQ (reference sequence). Trimming took 6 bases from V and 4 from J, leaving 18 bases between them. The CDR3 bases are TGTGCCAGCAGGGAGCAGACCATCGGGAGCACTGAAGCTTTCTTT. Translation: CASREQTIGSTEAFF.

This clonotype has at least ten counts. This chain links TRBV7-9 with TRBJ2-7; D gene uncertain. V lost 4 bases and J lost 6, with 7 bases in between. This CDR3 is built from 11 residues. Germline CDR1 is SEHNR and CDR2 is FQNEAQ (reference sequence). The CDR3 DNA reads as TGTGCCAGCAGCTCCCTGAGCGAGCAGTACTTC. Protein sequence: CASSSLSEQYF.

This clonotype was recorded at least ten times. The chain has TRBV13 and TRBJ1-2, with 11 positions matching TRBD1. The germline V gene has CDR1 PRHDT and CDR2 FYEKMQ (reference sequence). With 5 bases clipped from V and 8 bases from J, the junction kept 13 bases outside the gene matches. This CDR3 is built from 16 residues. The CDR3 loop reads CASSPRTGGHREGYTF. Here the CDR3 DNA reads TGTGCCAGCAGCCCCCGGACAGGGGGCCATCGGGAAGGCTACACCTTC.

At least ten counts were recorded for this clonotype. The chain links TRBV29-1 to TRBJ1-1; the match to TRBD1 covers 8 bases. This CDR3 has 11 residues. The ends lost 5 bases at V and 7 bases at J; junction bases unmatched: 3. CDR1 is SQVTM and CDR2 is ANQGSEA in the germline V gene. The CDR3 sequence is CSVQGAGEAFF. CDR3 DNA sequence: TGCAGCGTTCAGGGGGCAGGTGAAGCTTTCTTT. The full variable domain, its missing parts supplied by reference TRBV29-1 and TRBJ1-1, is SAVISQKPSRDICQRGTSLTIQCQVDSQVTMMFWYRQQPGQSLTLIATANQGSEATYESGFVIDKFPISRPNLTFSTLTVSNMSPEDSSIYLCSVQGAGEAFFGQGTRLTVV.

This clonotype was recorded many times. V gene TRBV11-3 combines with J gene TRBJ1-1; 8 bases align to TRBD1. Germline V lookup: CDR1 SGHNT, CDR2 YENEEA. The CDR3 has 13 residues. Trimming removed 5 bases from V and 4 bases from J; junction bases left unmatched: 3. CDR3 coding DNA: TGTGCCAGCAGCAACAGGGGGGGCACTGAAGCTTTCTTT. Protein product: CASSNRGGTEAFF.

V and J are TRBV6-5 and TRBJ2-2, with 12 bases identical to TRBD2. The CDR3 loop spans 15 amino acids. V lost 6 bases, J lost 7 bases, and 6 bases stayed unmatched. The germline V gene encodes CDR1 MNHEY and CDR2 SVGAGI. The CDR3 is CASSTPSGRGGELFF. The CDR3 bases are TGTGCCAGCAGCACCCCTAGCGGGAGGGGCGGGGAGCTGTTTTTT.

This clonotype was observed many times. The rearrangement uses TRBV6-2 or TRBV6-3 and TRBJ2-7, with 8 bases that match TRBD2. J lost 3 bases, V lost 7 bases, and 8 bases had no gene match. The CDR3 contains 14 residues. CDR1 and CDR2 (germline): MNHEY, SVGEGT. The CDR3 here is CASTTSGKIYEQYF. CDR3 in DNA: TGTGCCAGCACTACTAGCGGAAAAATCTACGAGCAGTACTTC.

The rearrangement uses TRBV29-1 and TRBJ1-2; 8 bases fit TRBD1. This CDR3 contains 11 residues. J lost 8 bases, V lost 8 bases, and 7 bases had no gene match. Looked up from germline, CDR1 is SQVTM and CDR2 is ANQGSEA. Written as DNA, the CDR3 is TGCAGCCGTAGGACAGGGTTCGGCTACACCTTC. Residues: CSRRTGFGYTF.

This clonotype was detected only a few times. One end of the junction fails to match germline, which may point to a read error. The genes are TRBV4-2 and TRBJ1-3; D is ambiguous. Germline V CDR1 and CDR2: LGHNA, YNFKEQ. This CDR3 spans 16 amino acids. CDR3 in amino acids: CASSQESDPSRNTIYF. CDR3 coding DNA: TGTGCCAGCAGCCAAGAATCAGATCCCTCTAGAAACACCATATATTTT.

This clonotype was counted a few times. Compared with germline, one end of the junction differs, possibly owing to a read error. V is TRBV29-1 and J is TRBJ1-3; D is ambiguous. The CDR3 has 14 amino acids. CDR1 is SQVTM and CDR2 is ANQGSEA in the germline V gene. CDR3 in amino acids: CAWSVSFSGNTIYF. The CDR3 nucleotides are TGTGCCTGGAGTGTTTCCTTCTCTGGAAACACCATATATTTT.

This clonotype occurred once. This chain connects TRBV2 to TRBJ1-2; weak D call: TRBD1 (5 bases). CDR3 length: 15 amino acids. Trimming took 5 bases from V and 5 from J, leaving 18 bases between them. CDR1 SNHLY and CDR2 FYNNEI come from the germline V gene. CDR3 in amino acids: CASSLAGPDGYGYTF. In nucleotides, the CDR3 is TGTGCCAGCAGTTTGGCGGGACCCGACGGATATGGCTACACCTTC.

This clonotype was observed at least ten times. The chain carries TRBV19 and TRBJ2-7; the D gene could be TRBD1 or TRBD2 (5 bases each). With 9 bases removed from V and 2 bases from J, the gap between germline ends came to 20 bases. This CDR3 has 15 residues. CDR1 LNHDA and CDR2 SQIVND come from the germline V gene (reference sequence). CDR3 region: CASTTTGTGTYEQYF. DNA of the CDR3: TGTGCCAGCACCACCACCGGGACGGGGACCTACGAGCAGTACTTC.

On this clonotype: A clone one base away is much larger, so this may be a read error. The chain couples TRBV11-1 to TRBJ2-6, with 7 nucleotides matching TRBD1. V lost 6 bases and J lost 0; bases outside the gene matches: 2. Per germline, CDR1 SGHAT and CDR2 FQDESV (reference sequence). CDR3 size: 15 residues. Written as DNA, the CDR3 is TGTGCCAGCAGACGACAGGGCTCTGGGGCCAACGTCCTGACTTTC. Translation: CASRRQGSGANVLTF.

This chain connects TRBV2 to TRBJ2-5, with D perhaps given as TRBD1 or TRBD2 (5 bases each). Germline lookup yields CDR1 SNHLY and CDR2 FYNNEI. CDR3 length: 11 amino acids. V lost 9 bases and J lost 5, with 10 bases in between. Here the CDR3 DNA reads TGTGCCAGACCGGGACGGGAGACCCAGTACTTC. This sequence encodes CARPGRETQYF.

The chain links TRBV7-9 to TRBJ2-1, with 7 bases identical to TRBD1. Germline V gene sequence: CDR1 SEHNR, CDR2 FQNEAQ (reference sequence). This CDR3 has 11 amino acids. Losses at the gene ends were 1 base for V and 14 bases for J; bases not matched to a gene: 2. The CDR3 is CASSLGTGKFF. In nucleotides, the CDR3 is TGTGCCAGCAGCTTAGGGACAGGCAAGTTCTTC.